This T cell receptor beta chain is from a study of shared clonotypes between healthy human individuals. Remarks on this clone: As yet, its antigen is unknown.

At the deep level, the assay was run. The repertoire was sequenced with immunoSEQ multiplex PCR; TCRdb's copy has only in-frame clones and lacks some. Here the sample spans over 1.5 million clones, 98% being singletons. CD45RA-negative memory and CD45RA+ naive subsets were split from the CD4+ cells. Overall study results and limits: Researchers sampled blood only, noting tissue repertoires likely differ.

In germline, CDR1 is SNHLY, CDR2 FYNNEI. V lost 7 bases to trimming and J lost 8 bases; unmatched junction nucleotides: 13. The CDR3 length is 16 residues. The sequenced sample consisted of naive CD4+ T cells sorted from blood. Subset noted: CD45RA+ positively selected. The chain joins TRBV2 to TRBJ2-1; 11 nucleotides agree with TRBD1. This clonotype originated in a man aged 25 to 40 in good health. CDR3: CASTRTGTGGLDEQFF. CDR3 DNA sequence: TGTGCCAGCACCAGAACCGGGACAGGGGGTTTGGATGAGCAGTTCTTC.